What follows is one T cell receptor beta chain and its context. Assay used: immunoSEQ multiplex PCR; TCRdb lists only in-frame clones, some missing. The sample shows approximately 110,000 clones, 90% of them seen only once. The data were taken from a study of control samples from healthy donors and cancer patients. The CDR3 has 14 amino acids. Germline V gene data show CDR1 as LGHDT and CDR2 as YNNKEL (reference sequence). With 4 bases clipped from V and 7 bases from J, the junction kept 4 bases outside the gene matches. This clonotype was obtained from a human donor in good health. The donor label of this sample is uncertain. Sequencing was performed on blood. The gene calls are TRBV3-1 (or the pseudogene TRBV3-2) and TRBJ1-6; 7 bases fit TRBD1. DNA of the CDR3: TGTGCCAGCAGCCCGACAGGGTCGAATTCACCCCTCCACTTT. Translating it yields CASSPTGSNSPLHF.